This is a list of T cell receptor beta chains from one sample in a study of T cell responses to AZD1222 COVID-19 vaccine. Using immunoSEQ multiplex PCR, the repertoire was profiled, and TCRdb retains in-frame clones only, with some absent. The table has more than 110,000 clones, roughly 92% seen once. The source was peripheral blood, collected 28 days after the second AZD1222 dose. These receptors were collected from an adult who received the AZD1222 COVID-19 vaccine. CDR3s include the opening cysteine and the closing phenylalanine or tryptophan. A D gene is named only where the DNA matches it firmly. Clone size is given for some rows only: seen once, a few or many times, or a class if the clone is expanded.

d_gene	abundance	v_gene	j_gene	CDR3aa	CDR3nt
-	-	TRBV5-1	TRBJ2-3	CASSLEGRMKSTDTQYF	TGCGCCAGCAGCTTGGAGGGGCGGATGAAGAGTACAGATACGCAGTATTTT
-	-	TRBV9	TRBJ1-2	CASSPRMEVGSYGYTF	TGTGCCAGCAGCCCCCGTATGGAGGTAGGGTCCTATGGCTACACCTTC
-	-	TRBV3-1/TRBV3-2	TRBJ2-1	CASSSYNEQFF	TGTGCCAGCAGCTCCTACAATGAGCAGTTCTTC
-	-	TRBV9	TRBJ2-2	CASSVTAAGANTGELFF	TGTGCCAGCAGCGTAACAGCGGCAGGGGCGAACACCGGGGAGCTGTTTTTT
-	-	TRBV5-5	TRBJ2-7	CASRPGEGPYEQYF	TGTGCCAGCAGGCCAGGGGAAGGCCCCTACGAGCAGTACTTC
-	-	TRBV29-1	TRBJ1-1	CSVGGLLGNTEAFF	TGCAGCGTTGGGGGCTTATTAGGGAACACTGAAGCTTTCTTT
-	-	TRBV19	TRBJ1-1	CASSIGLSDTEAFF	TGTGCCAGTAGTATCGGTCTTTCTGACACTGAAGCTTTCTTT
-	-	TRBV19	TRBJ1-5	CASTQQGNQPQHF	TGTGCCAGTACCCAACAGGGAAATCAGCCCCAGCATTTT
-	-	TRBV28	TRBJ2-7	CASTARVRYEQYF	TGTGCCAGCACGGCCAGGGTTAGGTACGAGCAGTACTTC
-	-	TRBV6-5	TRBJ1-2	CASGTPGVGYTF	TGTGCCAGCGGAACCCCAGGGGTTGGCTACACCTTC
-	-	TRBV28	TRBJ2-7	CASSSLQGSYEQYF	TGTGCCAGCAGTTCTCTACAGGGAAGCTACGAGCAGTACTTC
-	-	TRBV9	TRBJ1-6	CASSVGQNNSPLHF	TGTGCCAGCAGCGTTGGACAGAACAATTCACCCCTCCACTTT
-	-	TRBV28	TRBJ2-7	CASRSTLSAAEQYF	TGTGCCAGCAGATCGACCCTGTCAGCCGCCGAGCAGTACTTC
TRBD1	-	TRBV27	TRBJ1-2	CASSYGTGEDYGYTF	TGTGCCAGCAGCTATGGGACAGGGGAGGACTATGGCTACACCTTC
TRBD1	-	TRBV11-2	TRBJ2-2	CASSPTGAITGELFF	TGTGCCAGCTCCCCGACAGGGGCGATCACCGGGGAGCTGTTTTTT
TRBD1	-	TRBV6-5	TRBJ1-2	CASRGDRPKDGYTF	TGTGCCAGCAGAGGGGACAGGCCTAAAGATGGCTACACCTTC
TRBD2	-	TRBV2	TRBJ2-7	CASSAWTSGTHEQYF	TGTGCCAGCAGCGCCTGGACTAGCGGGACTCACGAGCAGTACTTC
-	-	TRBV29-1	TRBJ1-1	CSVAQGNTEAFF	TGCAGCGTTGCACAGGGAAACACTGAAGCTTTCTTT
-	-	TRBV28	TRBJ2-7	CASRGGDYEQYF	TGTGCCAGCAGGGGCGGGGACTACGAGCAGTACTTC
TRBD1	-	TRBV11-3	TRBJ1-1	CASSPGGTANTEAFF	TGTGCCAGCAGCCCTGGCGGGACAGCGAACACTGAAGCTTTCTTT
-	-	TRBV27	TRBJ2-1	CASSPLGATSYNEQFF	TGTGCCAGCAGTCCTCTAGGGGCTACCTCCTACAATGAGCAGTTCTTC
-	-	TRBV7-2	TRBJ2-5	CASSLFSTKETQYF	TGTGCCAGCAGCTTATTCTCAACCAAAGAGACCCAGTACTTC
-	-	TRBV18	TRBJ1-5	CASSPTDGNQPQHF	TGTGCCAGCTCACCAACGGATGGCAATCAGCCCCAGCATTTT
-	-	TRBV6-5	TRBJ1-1	CASSYEFARPNTEAFF	TGTGCCAGCAGTTACGAATTCGCACGGCCCAACACTGAAGCTTTCTTT
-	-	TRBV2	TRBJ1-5	CASSDDNQPQHF	TGTGCCAGCAGTGACGATAATCAGCCCCAGCATTTT
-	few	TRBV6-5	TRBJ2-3	CASGRTDTQYF	TGTGCCAGTGGCCGCACAGATACGCAGTATTTT
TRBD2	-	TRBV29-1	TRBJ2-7	CSVVPSGRKYEQYF	TGCAGCGTTGTTCCTAGCGGGAGAAAGTACGAGCAGTACTTC
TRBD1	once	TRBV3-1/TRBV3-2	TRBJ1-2	CASSRLDRGNYGYTF	TGTGCCAGCAGCCGATTAGACAGGGGTAACTATGGCTACACCTTC
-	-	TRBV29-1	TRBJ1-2	CSVDSEQGGDYGYTF	TGCAGCGTTGATTCGGAACAGGGTGGGGACTATGGCTACACCTTC
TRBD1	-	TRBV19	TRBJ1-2	CASSTGQNYGYTF	TGTGCCAGTAGTACGGGACAGAACTATGGCTACACCTTC
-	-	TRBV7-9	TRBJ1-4	CASSPRGEGGREKLFF	TGTGCCAGCAGCCCCCGGGGCGAAGGGGGACGGGAAAAACTGTTTTTT
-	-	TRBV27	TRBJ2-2	CASSFGQGGTGELFF	TGTGCCAGCAGTTTCGGACAGGGAGGGACCGGGGAGCTGTTTTTT
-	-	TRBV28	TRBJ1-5	CASSGTGIGNQPQHF	TGTGCCAGCAGTGGCACAGGAATCGGGAATCAGCCCCAGCATTTT
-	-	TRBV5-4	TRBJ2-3	CASSPASPTDTQYF	TGTGCCAGCAGCCCCGCTAGTCCCACAGATACGCAGTATTTT
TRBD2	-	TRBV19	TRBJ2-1	CASSTRGRARDEQFF	TGTGCCAGTAGTACCCGGGGGAGGGCCAGGGATGAGCAGTTCTTC
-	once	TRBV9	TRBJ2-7	CASSVDPGGPYNEQYF	TGTGCCAGCAGCGTAGACCCAGGGGGGCCCTATAACGAGCAGTACTTC
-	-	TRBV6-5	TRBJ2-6	CASSPSSGANVLTF	TGTGCCAGCAGCCCGTCCTCTGGGGCCAACGTCCTGACTTTC